These T cell receptor beta chains were read from a single sample in a study of CD8 T cells in ankylosing spondylitis. TCRdb recomputed calls from the 5' RACE reads with MiXCR, one row per CDR3 protein. Of under 850,000 distinct CDR3 sequences listed, around a fifth are singletons. Sequencing was carried out using blood, either unsorted or a sorted T cell fraction (not recorded which). The source of these receptors is a male donor with ankylosing spondylitis. CDR3s include the opening cysteine and the closing phenylalanine or tryptophan. The D gene is left open where the match is weak. The size field is filled for only some rows; it gives once, few, many or a size class.

CDR3nt,CDR3aa,j_gene,abundance,v_gene,d_gene
TGTGCCAGCAGTTACTCGTACTATTGGGAGGGACAACGGGCTGAAGCTTTCTTT,CASSYSYYWEGQRAEAFF,TRBJ1-1,few,TRBV6-5,-
TGTGCCAGCAGTTTGGGGGGACCAGTCCTTAACTTCGGCTACACCTTC,CASSLGGPVLNFGYTF,TRBJ1-2,-,TRBV28,-
TGCGCCAGCAGCCCTAGCGGGGGGGCGAGTGAGCAGTTCTTC,CASSPSGGASEQFF,TRBJ2-1,few,TRBV4-1,TRBD2
TGTGCCAGCAGCTTCCGACAGGGGCTTAGAGACATTCAGTACTTC,CASSFRQGLRDIQYF,TRBJ2-4,few,TRBV5-6,TRBD1
TGTGCCAGCAACAGATTGGGACAGGGGACCTACGAGCAGTACTTC,CASNRLGQGTYEQYF,TRBJ2-7,-,TRBV6-1,TRBD1
TGTGCCACCAGCAGAGGAGGAACAGGGGGGATCTACGAGCAGTACTTC,CATSRGGTGGIYEQYF,TRBJ2-7,many,TRBV15,TRBD1
TGCGCCAGCAGCTTGACTGGCACCGGGGAGCTGTTTTTT,CASSLTGTGELFF,TRBJ2-2,many,TRBV5-1,-
TGCAGTGCTCACGGGAACTCCTACAATGAGCAGTTCTTC,CSAHGNSYNEQFF,TRBJ2-1,many,TRBV20-1,-
TGTGCCAGCAGCCACGACCAGGGGGCAGGCTATGGCTACACCTTC,CASSHDQGAGYGYTF,TRBJ1-2,-,TRBV6-2/TRBV6-3,TRBD1
TGTGCCAGCAGTTCGTCCGGGTATGGAAACACCATATATTTT,CASSSSGYGNTIYF,TRBJ1-3,many,TRBV12-3/TRBV12-4,-
TGCAGCGTTGAATACGGGTTCGAGCAGTACTTC,CSVEYGFEQYF,TRBJ2-7,-,TRBV29-1,-
TGTGCCAGCAGCCAAGCACAGGAGCAGGGGGCCCAGCATTTT,CASSQAQEQGAQHF,TRBJ1-5,few,TRBV3-1,TRBD1
TGTGCCAGCAGCTTAGTGCAGGGCGCCGGAAACACCATATATTTT,CASSLVQGAGNTIYF,TRBJ1-3,-,TRBV7-2,-
TGTGCCAGCAGTAACCCCGGGACTAGCGTATACGAGCAGTACTTC,CASSNPGTSVYEQYF,TRBJ2-7,few,TRBV27,TRBD2
TGTGCCACCAGTGATAACGGACGGTACCAAGAGACCCAGTACTTC,CATSDNGRYQETQYF,TRBJ2-5,few,TRBV24-1,-
TGTGCCAGCAGACGGACAGGGCTCGGGCAAGAGACCCAGTACTTC,CASRRTGLGQETQYF,TRBJ2-5,-,TRBV12-3/TRBV12-4,TRBD1
TGCGCCAGCAGCCCGGGACTTACTTACTCCTACGAGCAGTACTTC,CASSPGLTYSYEQYF,TRBJ2-7,many,TRBV5-1,-
TGCAGTGCTAGGGGGAGCGGGGGGCCCGGGGATACGCAGTATTTT,CSARGSGGPGDTQYF,TRBJ2-3,few,TRBV20-1,TRBD2
TGTGCCAGCAGCTTCAGGGGCCAAAACTTTGCGGAGACCCAGTACTTC,CASSFRGQNFAETQYF,TRBJ2-5,few,TRBV7-2,-
TGCAGCGTTGAAGATGGGCTCGGGGGCGCGGGAGGGTTCTCCTACAATGAGCAGTTCTTC,CSVEDGLGGAGGFSYNEQFF,TRBJ2-1,-,TRBV29-1,TRBD2
TGCGCCAGCAGCCAAGATTTGCGGGTGCTGGGCTACAATGAGCAGTTCTTC,CASSQDLRVLGYNEQFF,TRBJ2-1,few,TRBV4-1,-
TGTGCCAGCAGTTTACTCACAGGGGTCCATAATTCACCCCTCCACTTT,CASSLLTGVHNSPLHF,TRBJ1-6,-,TRBV28,TRBD1
TGCGCCAGCAGCGACTTCTCCGGCAAAGTGAACACTGAAGCTTTCTTT,CASSDFSGKVNTEAFF,TRBJ1-1,few,TRBV5-1,-
TGCAGCGTTGCAACAGCCTCCTACAATGAGCAGTTCTTC,CSVATASYNEQFF,TRBJ2-1,-,TRBV29-1,-
TGCGCCAGCAGCTTGGCCAGCGGGGGGTCGGAAAAACTGTTTTTT,CASSLASGGSEKLFF,TRBJ1-4,-,TRBV5-1,-
TGCAGCGCCCCGGGCCAGGGCGGGGGCTACACCTTC,CSAPGQGGGYTF,TRBJ1-2,few,TRBV29-1,-